The 32 T cell receptor beta chains below all came from one sample that was sequenced in a study of identical twins. TCRdb recomputed calls from the 5' RACE reads with MiXCR, one row per CDR3 protein. In the table there are 450,000 or so distinct CDR3 sequences, 20% to 30% of which are singletons. These data were likewise used in another study, on T cells expressing NK-cell markers.

The sequencing input was CD4+ T cells sorted from blood. Receptors were obtained from a woman aged 18-29 years in good health.

This clonotype was detected a few times. The chain carries TRBV20-1 and TRBJ2-7; tentatively, D is TRBD1 or TRBD2 (5 bases each). This CDR3 is 14 amino acids long. Germline V lookup: CDR1 DFQATT, CDR2 SNEGSKA (reference sequence). Between the trimmed V and J ends, which lost 5 bases and 0 bases, there was a span of 14 bases. This CDR3 reads CSASRDPSSYEQYF. The DNA of the CDR3 is TGCAGTGCTTCCCGGGACCCCAGCTCCTACGAGCAGTACTTC.

V usage is TRBV15 and J usage is TRBJ2-7; D gene uncertain. Between the trimmed V and J ends, which lost 0 bases and 5 bases, there was a span of 14 bases. The CDR3 loop spans 15 amino acids. Germline CDR1 reads LNHNV; CDR2 reads YYDKDF (reference sequence). This CDR3 is CATSRDLVTLHEQYF. As DNA, the CDR3 is TGTGCCACCAGCAGAGATCTAGTGACTCTCCACGAGCAGTACTTC.

J is TRBJ2-3 and V is TRBV2; D is uncertain. Per the germline V gene, CDR1 is SNHLY and CDR2 is FYNNEI. Trimming shortened V by 4 bases and J by 2 bases, and 4 bases separated the two germline ends. The CDR3 contains 12 residues. The DNA of the CDR3 is TGTGCCAGCAGTGTCCTCACAGATACGCAGTATTTT. Residues: CASSVLTDTQYF.

The chain has TRBV5-5 and TRBJ2-7; D possibly corresponds to TRBD1 (5 bases). Germline loops: CDR1 SGHKS, CDR2 YYEKEE (reference sequence). This CDR3 has 16 residues. V shed 2 bases and J shed 7 bases, with 22 bases lying between them. CDR3 coding DNA: TGTGCCAGCAGCTTTTATGGGGCCCCCTCCTCATTGGAGCAGTACTTC. Translated: CASSFYGAPSSLEQYF. Together with reference TRBV5-5 and TRBJ2-7, the CDR3 gives the full variable domain: DAGVTQSPTHLIKTRGQQVTLRCSPISGHKSVSWYQQVLGQGPQFIFQYYEKEERGRGNFPDRFSARQFPNYSSELNVNALLLGDSALYLCASSFYGAPSSLEQYFGPGTRLTVT.

The chain joins TRBV5-1 to TRBJ2-1, with 11 bases fitting TRBD2. After removal of 4 bases from V and 4 bases from J, the junction contained 7 bases not matched to a gene. Germline V gives CDR1 SGHRS, CDR2 YFSETQ. This CDR3 is 16 amino acids long. As DNA, the CDR3 is TGCGCCAGCAGCCCGGGGGGACTAGCGGAATACAATGAGCAGTTCTTC. Translating it yields CASSPGGLAEYNEQFF.

The rearrangement joins TRBV29-1 to TRBJ1-4, with 7 nucleotides matching TRBD1. The CDR3 is 12 amino acids. Trimming took 7 bases from V and 2 from J; bases not matched to a gene: 1. Germline CDR1 is SQVTM and CDR2 is ANQGSEA. CDR3 amino acids: CSAGQTNEKLFF. The CDR3, as DNA: TGCAGCGCGGGACAGACTAATGAAAAACTGTTTTTT.

The chain combines TRBV2 with TRBJ2-5; D uncertain. This CDR3 has 12 amino acids. Germline CDR1 SNHLY, CDR2 FYNNEI. V was trimmed by 0 bases and J by 7 bases, leaving 6 bases between them. The CDR3 DNA sequence: TGTGCCAGCAGTGAAGCAAGAGTGACCCAGTACTTC. Its translation: CASSEARVTQYF.

Turning to this clonotype: A much larger clone is a single base away; this may be a read error. V and J are TRBV7-8 and TRBJ2-7; 13 bases are shared with TRBD2. This CDR3 is built from 15 residues. CDR1 SGHVS and CDR2 FQNEAQ come from the germline V gene. The V segment lost 3 bases and the J segment 3 bases; nucleotides outside the gene matches: 2. The chain's CDR3 is CASSFGLAGDYEQYF. CDR3 DNA sequence: TGTGCCAGCAGCTTCGGACTAGCGGGGGACTACGAGCAGTACTTC.

The J gene is TRBJ2-2, the V gene TRBV12-3 or TRBV12-4; D unresolved. V lost 3 bases and J 1 base, leaving 6 bases between the germline ends. The CDR3 sequence is 14 residues long. CDR3 sequence: CASSFGVNTGELFF. Written as DNA, the CDR3 is TGTGCCAGCAGTTTCGGTGTGAACACCGGGGAGCTGTTTTTT.

This clonotype was picked up many times. This rearrangement joins TRBV7-2 to TRBJ2-5, with a possible D match to TRBD2 (5 bases). Germline V gene sequence: CDR1 SGHTA, CDR2 FQGNSA. V lost 6 bases to trimming and J lost 3 bases, with 17 bases between them. CDR3 length equals 15 residues. The CDR3 coding sequence is TGTGCCAGCAGTATACGGAGGAGTCCAGAAGAGACCCAGTACTTC. This encodes CASSIRRSPEETQYF.

The chain couples TRBV5-1 to TRBJ1-1; D unresolved. The CDR3 length is 13 residues. CDR1 and CDR2 (germline): SGHRS, YFSETQ. V was cut by 5 bases and J by 4 bases, with 12 bases left in between. CDR3 nucleotide sequence: TGCGCCAGCAGTAGAGGGTTCAGCACTGAAGCTTTCTTT. It translates to CASSRGFSTEAFF.

This clonotype was counted ten times or more. The chain employs TRBV9 and TRBJ2-5, with TRBD1 matching 8 bases. The CDR3 contains 13 residues. Losses at the gene ends were 4 bases for V and 5 bases for J; bases not matched to a gene: 4. CDR1 is SGDLS and CDR2 is YYNGEE in the germline V gene. This chain's CDR3 is CASSTRGRETQYF. DNA for the CDR3: TGTGCCAGCAGCACCAGGGGGCGTGAGACCCAGTACTTC.

Note on this clonotype: The junction departs from the called germline gene at one end, perhaps through a read error. The chain couples TRBV20-1 to TRBJ2-1; 8 nucleotides line up with TRBD1. Germline V lookup: CDR1 DFQATT, CDR2 SNEGSKA (reference sequence). This CDR3 spans 17 amino acids. This CDR3 is CCANQARTGTLFNEQFF. Written as DNA, the CDR3 is TGCTGTGCGAACCAAGCCAGGACAGGGACCCTATTCAATGAGCAGTTCTTC.

The chain employs TRBV5-1 and TRBJ2-3; 7 nucleotides align to TRBD2. The CDR3 length is 18 residues. V was clipped by 4 bases and J by 0 bases; unmatched bases: 14. Germline-derived CDR1 and CDR2 are SGHRS and YFSETQ. CDR3 sequence reads: CASSPRPPSSGSTDTQYF. CDR3 DNA sequence: TGCGCCAGCAGCCCACGCCCCCCCTCTAGCGGTAGCACAGATACGCAGTATTTT.

The chain is built from TRBV12-5 and TRBJ2-1, with a tentative D call TRBD2 (6 bases). V was shortened by 0 bases and J by 6 bases, with 15 bases between the two germline ends. The V gene's germline CDR1 is LGHNT and CDR2 FRNRAP. CDR3 length: 16 amino acids. CDR3 region: CASGLVTMASANEQFF. The CDR3 DNA sequence: TGTGCTAGTGGTTTGGTAACAATGGCTAGCGCCAATGAGCAGTTCTTC. Full variable domain (missing parts from reference TRBV12-5 and TRBJ2-1): DARVTQTPRHKVTEMGQEVTMRCQPILGHNTVFWYRQTMMQGLELLAYFRNRAPLDDSGMPKDRFSAEMPDATLATLKIQPSEPRDSAVYFCASGLVTMASANEQFFGPGTRLTVL.

This clonotype was counted between two and nine times. The chain combines TRBV7-2 with TRBJ2-5; D possibly corresponds to TRBD1 (7 bases). From germline, CDR1 is SGHTA and CDR2 FQGNSA. This CDR3 region has 15 residues. Trimming removed 3 bases from V and 4 bases from J, with 15 bases in between. In nucleotides, the CDR3 is TGTGCCAGCAGCTTGAGCTCAGGGGGAGGAGAGACCCAGTACTTC. Its protein product is CASSLSSGGGETQYF.

This clonotype appeared a single time. This chain uses TRBV20-1 with TRBJ2-5; D is possibly TRBD1 (6 bases). The germline CDR1 and CDR2 sequences are DFQATT and SNEGSKA (reference sequence). V lost 6 bases to trimming and J lost 3 bases, with 11 bases between them. This CDR3 comprises 12 residues. CDR3 DNA sequence: TGCAGTGCCCCGGACAGCAAAGAGACCCAGTACTTC. It codes for CSAPDSKETQYF.

This clonotype was picked up a small number of times. J is TRBJ2-5 and V is TRBV29-1; unclear D gene. Germline-derived CDR1 and CDR2 are SQVTM and ANQGSEA. The CDR3 length is 13 residues. V was cut by 6 bases and J by 5 bases, with 16 bases left in between. CDR3 nucleotide sequence: TGCAGCGTCTCAGAGGACCGTAGGGAGACCCAGTACTTC. This translates into CSVSEDRRETQYF.

This sequence joins TRBV5-1 and TRBJ2-5, with TRBD2 as a possible D gene (5 bases). Germline CDR1 is SGHRS and CDR2 is YFSETQ. The CDR3 sequence is 16 residues long. Trimming left V 2 bases short and J 0 bases short, with 14 bases between. DNA of the CDR3: TGCGCCAGCAGCTTATCGACTAACCAGCACCAAGAGACCCAGTACTTC. Protein: CASSLSTNQHQETQYF.

Points on this clonotype: This could be a read error, since a much larger clone is one nucleotide away. This chain joins TRBV6-4 and TRBJ2-5; a weak D match, TRBD2 (6 bases). V was trimmed by 8 bases and J by 4 bases, leaving 17 bases between them. The CDR3 spans 14 residues. From germline, CDR1 is MRHNA and CDR2 SNTAGT. The CDR3: CASADGGGRETQYF. In DNA, the CDR3 is TGTGCCAGCGCAGACGGGGGAGGACGAGAGACCCAGTACTTC.

The chain joins TRBV15 to TRBJ2-1, with 7 bases lining up with TRBD2. V trimming: 0 bases; J trimming: 8 bases; junction bases outside the gene matches: 10. CDR1 and CDR2 (germline): LNHNV, YYDKDF (reference sequence). The CDR3 totals 16 residues. This CDR3 is CATSREAGGSIYEQFF. As DNA, the CDR3 is TGTGCCACCAGCAGAGAAGCGGGCGGGAGTATCTATGAGCAGTTCTTC.

This clonotype has just a few counts. The rearrangement uses TRBV5-6 and TRBJ2-5, with D possibly being TRBD2 (6 bases). Germline-derived CDR1 and CDR2 are SGHDT and YYEEEE. Deletions cut 4 bases from V and 5 bases from J, with 12 bases between. This CDR3 region has 13 residues. CDR3 sequence: CASSSSGVETQYF. The CDR3 nucleotides are TGTGCCAGCAGCAGCTCGGGGGTTGAGACCCAGTACTTC.

The rearrangement uses TRBV5-1 and TRBJ1-1, with 10 bases identical to TRBD1. Trimming removed 2 bases from V and 9 bases from J; junction bases left unmatched: 10. There are 15 residues in the CDR3. Per germline, CDR1 SGHRS and CDR2 YFSETQ. The CDR3 coding sequence is TGCGCCAGCAGCTTAGCGACAGGGGGCCCGGCGCAAGCTTTCTTT. It is translated as CASSLATGGPAQAFF.

This clonotype was picked up many times. The chain combines TRBV5-1 with TRBJ2-6; 8 bases fit TRBD1. The CDR3 has 20 amino acids. Germline-derived CDR1 and CDR2 are SGHRS and YFSETQ. J gave up 4 bases and V 3 bases, and 18 bases lay outside the gene matches. The CDR3 nucleotides read TGCGCCAGCAGCTCCCACATTGGACAGGGAGCCCCTCGGGGGGCCAACGTCCTGACTTTC. Translation gives CASSSHIGQGAPRGANVLTF. Variable domain in full (rest from reference TRBV5-1 and TRBJ2-6): KAGVTQTPRYLIKTRGQQVTLSCSPISGHRSVSWYQQTPGQGLQFLFEYFSETQRNKGNFPGRFSGRQFSNSRSEMNVSTLELGDSALYLCASSSHIGQGAPRGANVLTFGAGSRLTVL.

The chain has TRBV12-3 or TRBV12-4 and TRBJ1-1; D ambiguous. The length of the CDR3 is 12 residues. Trimming cost V 2 bases and J 7 bases, with 8 bases left between them. The CDR3 coding sequence is TGTGCCAGCAGTTTATCTCGACGTGAAGCTTTCTTT. It specifies CASSLSRREAFF.

CDR3 in DNA: TGCGCCAGCAGCCCGTCACTGGGGAACACCGGGGAGCTGTTTTTT. Encoded protein: CASSPSLGNTGELFF. V gene TRBV5-1 combines with J gene TRBJ2-2; no reliable D call. Germline V gene lookup returns CDR1 SGHRS and CDR2 YFSETQ. The CDR3 extends over 15 amino acids. Trimming stripped 4 bases from V and 1 base from J, with 11 bases between. Drawing the rest from reference TRBV5-1 and TRBJ2-2, the complete variable domain is KAGVTQTPRYLIKTRGQQVTLSCSPISGHRSVSWYQQTPGQGLQFLFEYFSETQRNKGNFPGRFSGRQFSNSRSEMNVSTLELGDSALYLCASSPSLGNTGELFFGEGSRLTVL.

The chain couples TRBV6-1 to TRBJ2-2, with 11 bases that match TRBD1. V shed 8 bases and J 6 bases; nucleotides not matched to a gene: 11. Looked up from germline, CDR1 is MNHNS and CDR2 is SASEGT. This CDR3 comprises 16 residues. CDR3 sequence reads: CASQPFGQGAAGELFF. DNA of the CDR3: TGTGCCAGCCAGCCATTCGGACAGGGGGCGGCCGGGGAGCTGTTTTTT.

This clonotype was observed a few times. This chain joins TRBV5-5 and TRBJ2-7; D unclear. The germline CDR1 and CDR2 sequences are SGHKS and YYEKEE (reference sequence). The CDR3 loop spans 14 amino acids. V was shortened by 1 base and J by 5 bases, with 13 bases between the two germline ends. The DNA of the CDR3 is TGTGCCAGCAGCTTGCAAGGAGTAAGCGACGAGCAGTACTTC. Encoded protein: CASSLQGVSDEQYF.

V gene TRBV30 combines with J gene TRBJ2-1, with unresolved D. The germline gives CDR1 GTSNPN, CDR2 SVGIG (reference sequence). V was trimmed by 3 bases and J by 5 bases, leaving 8 bases between them. This CDR3 contains 12 residues. CDR3 amino acids: CAWSNSDNEQFF. In DNA, the CDR3 is TGTGCCTGGAGCAATAGTGACAATGAGCAGTTCTTC.

The gene calls are TRBV10-3 and TRBJ1-5; 8 bases agree with TRBD1. The CDR3 loop spans 14 amino acids. Germline CDR1 ENHRY, CDR2 SYGVKD. V shed 4 bases, J shed 4 bases, and the junction held 3 bases outside the gene matches. The CDR3 protein is CAISGGQGNQPQHF. The CDR3 coding sequence is TGTGCCATCAGTGGAGGACAGGGAAATCAGCCCCAGCATTTT.

V and J are TRBV20-1 and TRBJ2-4; D is unclear. Germline loops: CDR1 DFQATT, CDR2 SNEGSKA (reference sequence). This CDR3 is 16 amino acids long. The V end lost 2 bases, the J end lost 0 bases, and 14 bases lay between the germline ends. The CDR3: CSARTLQNLAKNIQYF. The CDR3 nucleotides read TGCAGTGCTAGAACCCTCCAAAATCTAGCCAAAAACATTCAGTACTTC.

This chain links TRBV6-1 with TRBJ2-1; D remains unclear. The V gene lost 0 bases and the J gene lost 5 bases, with 17 bases spanning the gap. Germline CDR1 and CDR2: MNHNS and SASEGT. This CDR3 is built from 17 residues. CDR3 in DNA: TGTGCCAGCAGTGAAGCAGCCCTGGCTCCCTTTAACAATGAGCAGTTCTTC. This encodes CASSEAALAPFNNEQFF.